These T cell receptor beta chains were read from a single sample in a study of T cells after yellow fever vaccination. TCRdb reanalysed the 5' RACE reads using MiXCR and keeps one entry per CDR3 protein. Of about 320,000 distinct CDR3 sequences in the sample, around 10% were seen once. The source material was CD4+ T cells sorted from PBMCs, sampled 45 days after the yellow fever booster vaccination. These receptors all come from a man between 18 and 29 years old who received the YFV17D yellow fever vaccine. Each CDR3 is given with its conserved first and last residue. A D gene is named only where the DNA matches it firmly. A clone size is listed for some rows: how often the clone was seen (once, few, many), or a class if it is expanded.

TRBV27,TRBJ1-6,.,many,CASRGGSSYNSPLHF,TGTGCCAGCAGAGGAGGGAGCTCCTATAATTCACCCCTCCACTTT
TRBV12-3/TRBV12-4,TRBJ2-1,TRBD1,many,CASLPGTGPYNEQFF,TGTGCCAGCCTTCCGGGGACAGGCCCCTACAATGAGCAGTTCTTC
TRBV3-1,TRBJ1-2,.,.,CASSDGWGNYGYTF,TGTGCCAGCAGCGACGGGTGGGGGAACTATGGCTACACCTTC
TRBV5-6,TRBJ1-1,.,few,CASSLLQNAEAFF,TGTGCCAGCAGCTTGCTACAGAACGCTGAAGCTTTCTTT
TRBV7-2,TRBJ2-1,TRBD2,.,CASSRASGAYNEQFF,TGTGCCAGCAGCCGTGCTAGCGGGGCATACAATGAGCAGTTCTTC
TRBV24-1,TRBJ2-5,TRBD1,.,CATSDPTGTETQYF,TGTGCCACCAGTGATCCGACAGGGACGGAGACCCAGTACTTC
TRBV5-6,TRBJ2-3,.,few,CASSLISDTQYF,TGTGCCAGCAGCCTCATATCAGATACGCAGTATTTT
TRBV7-2,TRBJ1-5,.,.,CASSSLQQPQHF,TGTGCCAGCAGCTCGCTACAGCAGCCCCAGCATTTT
TRBV11-2,TRBJ1-4,.,.,CASSAKRGGPNEKLFF,TGTGCCAGCAGCGCTAAACGGGGAGGGCCCAATGAAAAACTGTTTTTT
TRBV7-2,TRBJ2-3,.,few,CASRNPGAADTQYF,TGTGCCAGCAGGAACCCCGGGGCGGCAGATACGCAGTATTTT
TRBV27,TRBJ2-1,TRBD1,.,CASSLRGQLIHEQFF,TGTGCCAGCAGTTTACGGGGACAGCTCATCCATGAGCAGTTCTTC
TRBV10-3,TRBJ1-2,.,many,CAISAPEYANYGYTF,TGTGCCATCAGTGCCCCGGAATACGCGAACTATGGCTACACCTTC
TRBV4-1,TRBJ1-1,.,many,CASRSLTRNTEAFF,TGCGCCAGCAGGAGCCTCACACGCAACACTGAAGCTTTCTTT
TRBV7-2,TRBJ2-2,.,few,CASSDRIARELFF,TGTGCCAGCAGCGACCGGATTGCCCGGGAGCTGTTTTTT
TRBV6-5,TRBJ1-5,.,.,CASSPSINQPQHF,TGTGCCAGCAGCCCCAGCATCAATCAGCCCCAGCATTTT
TRBV20-1,TRBJ1-1,TRBD1,.,CSVSVRTGGVNTEAFF,TGCAGTGTGAGTGTTAGGACAGGCGGGGTTAACACTGAAGCTTTCTTT
TRBV4-3,TRBJ1-5,.,few,CASSQIGEQPQHF,TGCGCCAGCAGTCAAATTGGGGAACAGCCCCAGCATTTT
TRBV3-1,TRBJ2-3,.,.,CASSQEPGRTDTQYF,TGTGCCAGCAGCCAAGAACCGGGACGCACAGATACGCAGTATTTT
TRBV7-2,TRBJ1-3,.,many,CASSLAVGAGGNTIYF,TGTGCCAGCAGCTTAGCGGTCGGGGCGGGTGGAAACACCATATATTTT
TRBV23-1,TRBJ2-1,TRBD1,.,CASSQNPDRGLPNNEQFF,TGCGCCAGCAGTCAAAACCCGGACAGGGGGCTTCCTAACAATGAGCAGTTCTTC
TRBV5-1,TRBJ1-2,.,few,CASSLTGLNYGYTF,TGCGCCAGCAGCTTGACAGGTTTAAACTATGGCTACACCTTC
TRBV18,TRBJ1-1,TRBD1,.,CASSPRKGAKDGEAFF,TGTGCCAGCTCACCACGGAAGGGGGCGAAAGATGGAGAAGCTTTCTTT
TRBV6-1,TRBJ1-5,TRBD1,many,CASSQGGTAQPQHF,TGTGCCAGCAGCCAGGGGGGGACAGCTCAGCCCCAGCATTTT
TRBV20-1,TRBJ2-5,TRBD1,.,CSAGDRGPETQYF,TGCAGTGCTGGGGACAGGGGGCCAGAGACCCAGTACTTC
TRBV12-3/TRBV12-4,TRBJ1-6,.,.,CATSPGSNRSPLHF,TGTGCCACCAGCCCGGGGTCTAATCGTTCACCCCTCCACTTT
TRBV10-3,TRBJ2-3,TRBD1,few,CAKNRRGPITDTQYF,TGTGCCAAGAACCGCAGGGGGCCTATTACAGATACGCAGTATTTT
TRBV29-1,TRBJ1-1,.,.,CSVGDGTEAFF,TGCAGCGTTGGCGACGGGACTGAAGCTTTCTTT
TRBV7-9,TRBJ2-6,TRBD2,few,CASSAPAGGSPGANVLTF,TGTGCCAGCAGCGCCCCAGCGGGGGGGTCTCCTGGGGCCAACGTCCTGACTTTC
TRBV11-2,TRBJ2-1,.,.,CASSLAARGKAYNEQFF,TGTGCCAGCAGCTTAGCAGCTAGGGGGAAAGCCTACAATGAGCAGTTCTTC
TRBV4-3,TRBJ2-7,.,many,CASSQDRGADEQYF,TGCGCCAGCAGCCAAGATAGGGGGGCTGACGAGCAGTACTTC
TRBV18,TRBJ2-5,TRBD1,.,CASSPTGDPLETQYF,TGTGCCAGCTCACCCACAGGGGACCCTCTGGAGACCCAGTACTTC
TRBV7-3,TRBJ2-7,.,few,CASSLMASTDEQYF,TGTGCCAGCAGCTTAATGGCGTCTACGGACGAGCAGTACTTC
TRBV7-2,TRBJ2-1,TRBD1,few,CASSSQQGAEQFF,TGTGCCAGCAGCTCACAACAGGGGGCTGAGCAGTTCTTC
TRBV6-4,TRBJ2-1,TRBD2,many,CASSDSGGVDEQFF,TGTGCCAGCAGTGACTCCGGGGGGGTGGATGAGCAGTTCTTC
TRBV15,TRBJ2-5,.,few,CATSRVQETQYF,TGTGCCACCAGCAGAGTTCAAGAGACCCAGTACTTC
TRBV27,TRBJ1-1,.,many,CASRPRGPTEAFF,TGTGCCAGCAGGCCCAGGGGTCCCACTGAAGCTTTCTTT
TRBV18,TRBJ2-2,.,.,CASSVGHATGELFF,TGTGCCAGCTCTGTCGGACACGCCACCGGGGAGCTGTTTTTT
TRBV5-1,TRBJ1-4,.,.,CASSAGHLTNEKLFF,TGCGCCAGCAGCGCCGGACATCTAACTAATGAAAAACTGTTTTTT
TRBV2,TRBJ2-2,TRBD2,few,CASSERLADNTGELFF,TGTGCCAGCAGTGAACGACTAGCGGATAACACCGGGGAGCTGTTTTTT
TRBV29-1,TRBJ1-1,.,.,CSLKSSGGEAFF,TGCAGCTTGAAGAGTTCCGGGGGTGAAGCTTTCTTT
TRBV20-1,TRBJ2-7,TRBD1,few,CSAGDRGLPYEQYF,TGCAGTGCTGGGGACAGGGGGCTTCCCTACGAGCAGTACTTC
TRBV6-2/TRBV6-3,TRBJ2-7,TRBD1,.,CASSGQGSSYEQYF,TGTGCCAGCAGTGGACAGGGGTCCTCCTACGAGCAGTACTTC
TRBV29-1,TRBJ1-2,TRBD1,few,CSVEGDRGSDYGYTF,TGCAGCGTTGAGGGGGACAGGGGATCGGACTATGGCTACACCTTC
TRBV6-5,TRBJ2-2,.,few,CASSYRLLSSRGTGELFF,TGTGCCAGCAGTTATCGCCTTCTCAGCTCAAGGGGCACCGGGGAGCTGTTTTTT
TRBV20-1,TRBJ2-3,.,.,CSAKMADFRQYF,TGCAGTGCAAAAATGGCCGACTTTCGGCAGTATTTT
TRBV5-1,TRBJ2-2,.,many,CASRPRVDTGELFF,TGCGCCAGCAGGCCCAGGGTAGACACCGGGGAGCTGTTTTTT
TRBV7-2,TRBJ1-2,TRBD1,.,CASTQDRGREGYTF,TGTGCCAGCACACAAGACAGGGGGAGAGAGGGCTACACCTTC
TRBV11-3,TRBJ1-3,.,.,CASSLDRSSGNTIYF,TGTGCCAGCAGCTTAGATCGAAGCTCTGGAAACACCATATATTTT
TRBV12-3/TRBV12-4,TRBJ1-5,.,few,CASSLTLPDQPQHF,TGTGCCAGCAGTTTAACACTTCCGGACCAGCCCCAGCATTTT
TRBV6-5,TRBJ1-2,.,few,CASSYASGGGGGGYTF,TGTGCCAGCAGTTACGCCTCCGGCGGGGGCGGAGGTGGCTACACCTTC
TRBV6-2/TRBV6-3,TRBJ2-5,TRBD2,few,CASSRNRGGQETQYF,TGTGCCAGCAGCCGAAACCGGGGGGGCCAAGAGACCCAGTACTTC
TRBV21-1,TRBJ1-1,.,.,CASSRDRETWAEAFF,TGTGCCAGCAGCCGGGACAGGGAAACTTGGGCTGAAGCTTTCTTT
TRBV5-1,TRBJ2-5,TRBD2,.,CASSPGLAGGSGETQYF,TGCGCCAGCAGCCCCGGACTAGCGGGGGGCTCCGGGGAGACCCAGTACTTC